A single sample gave rise to the 16 T cell receptor beta chains below, sequenced in a study of regulatory T cells in long-lasting Graves disease. Time point: persistent/refractory GD, antithyroid drugs over 5 years with positive TRAb. PBMCs provided the RNA from which the TCR library was made. Through Arm-PCR of CDR3 regions and iRepertoire HTBI primers, TCR beta libraries were built. MiXCR, applied by TCRdb to the multiplex PCR reads, yields one record per CDR3 protein. Of hundreds of thousands of distinct CDR3 sequences in the sample, around 21% were seen once. Sequencing was performed on peripheral blood mononuclear cells (PBMCs), taken when the disease was refractory, from a patient treated with antithyroid drugs. Receptors were obtained from a female donor with Graves disease.

This clonotype was counted only a few times. The CDR3 loop is CSAIGEGGYTF. The CDR3 DNA reads as TGCAGTGCTATTGGGGAAGGCGGCTACACCTTC. The chain couples TRBV20-1 to TRBJ1-2; D unresolved. Germline CDR1 DFQATT, CDR2 SNEGSKA (reference sequence). V was trimmed by 4 bases and J by 8 bases, leaving 11 bases between them. The CDR3 is made up of 11 amino acids.

This clonotype showed up many times. The chain joins TRBV6-1 to TRBJ1-2, with a weak D call TRBD1 (5 bases). V lost 6 bases to trimming and J lost 4 bases, with 15 bases between them. The CDR3 spans 14 residues. Germline-derived CDR1 and CDR2 are MNHNS and SASEGT. The CDR3 DNA reads TGTGCCAGCAGGCAGGGACCCCCCCTCTATGGCTACACCTTC. It yields the protein CASRQGPPLYGYTF.

This clonotype was detected once. The chain links TRBV5-1 to TRBJ2-3; weak D call: TRBD2 (7 bases). Per germline, CDR1 SGHRS and CDR2 YFSETQ. The CDR3 extends over 15 amino acids. V was clipped by 0 bases and J by 8 bases, with 16 bases between them. The CDR3 nucleotides read TGCGCCAGCAGCTTGGACCCGGGGGGCGGAGCTACGCAGTATTTT. This encodes CASSLDPGGGATQYF.

The chain carries TRBV5-1 and TRBJ1-1, with D perhaps TRBD1 (5 bases). Looked up from germline, CDR1 is SGHRS and CDR2 is YFSETQ. The V end was cut by 1 base, the J end by 4 bases, with 11 bases between. The length of the CDR3 is 14 residues. CDR3 amino acids: CASSLSGGGTEAFF. The CDR3 coding sequence is TGCGCCAGCAGCTTGTCCGGCGGGGGCACTGAAGCTTTCTTT.

This clonotype has just a few counts. The rearrangement uses TRBV5-1 and TRBJ2-2; unclear D gene. The CDR3 runs to 16 residues. Trimming took off 3 bases at V and 0 bases at J, with 12 bases between the two ends. CDR1 SGHRS and CDR2 YFSETQ come from the germline V gene. CDR3 loop: CASSSRQIANTGELFF. CDR3 DNA: TGCGCCAGCAGCTCCCGCCAGATCGCGAACACCGGGGAGCTGTTTTTT.

To note about this clonotype: The conserved phenylalanine or tryptophan normally closing the CDR3 is absent here, so this likely arose from a read error. The gene calls are TRBV6-1 and TRBJ1-4; a weak D match, TRBD1 (5 bases). This CDR3 comprises 14 residues. The germline V and J ends were trimmed by 5 bases and 6 bases, with 13 bases remaining between them. Germline V lookup: CDR1 MNHNS, CDR2 SASEGT. In DNA form, the CDR3 reads TGTGCCAGCAGTTATAAAGGAGGGGATGAAAAACTGTTTTCT. Protein: CASSYKGGDEKLFS.

This clonotype was detected only a few times. The chain recombines TRBV12-3 or TRBV12-4 with TRBJ1-1; D may be TRBD1 (6 bases). The CDR3 is 14 residues long. Trimming took off 3 bases at V and 0 bases at J, with 8 bases between the two ends. CDR3 loop: CASSFRGVNTEAFF. For the CDR3, the DNA is TGTGCCAGCAGTTTCAGGGGTGTGAACACTGAAGCTTTCTTT.

The table lists this clonotype with many counts. This chain uses TRBV11-2 with TRBJ2-7; D possibly uses TRBD1 or TRBD2 (6 bases each). The V gene's germline CDR1 is SGHAT and CDR2 FQNNGV. The CDR3 extends over 15 amino acids. The V and J ends lost 0 bases and 3 bases respectively, with 12 bases between them. This chain's CDR3 is CASSLEPGANYEQYF. The CDR3 DNA follows: TGTGCCAGCAGCTTAGAACCGGGGGCAAACTACGAGCAGTACTTC.

The gene calls are TRBV28 and TRBJ2-5; the D call may be TRBD1 or TRBD2 (5 bases each). The end of the DNA aligns better with TRBJ2-1, so the J call may be wrong. This CDR3 is 15 amino acids long. In germline, CDR1 is MDHEN, CDR2 SYDVKM. The CDR3 DNA follows: TGTGCCAGCAGTTTAGTTGGGACGAATGAGAATGAGCAGTTCTTC. This encodes CASSLVGTNENEQFF.

The chain recombines TRBV5-4 with TRBJ2-2; 7 positions match TRBD2. CDR1 and CDR2 (germline): SGHNT, YYREEE (reference sequence). With V trimmed by 0 bases and J by 6 bases, 2 bases remained unmatched. CDR3 size: 14 residues. The CDR3 region is CASSLGTSPGELFF. The DNA for the CDR3 is TGTGCCAGCAGCTTGGGGACTAGTCCCGGGGAGCTGTTTTTT.

The V and J genes are TRBV5-6 and TRBJ1-2, with 8 bases aligning to TRBD1. Germline CDR1 and CDR2: SGHDT and YYEEEE. V lost 0 bases and J lost 8; bases outside the gene matches: 3. This CDR3 comprises 13 residues. The CDR3 here is CASSLAQGAGYTF. CDR3 nucleotides: TGTGCCAGCAGCTTGGCTCAGGGGGCCGGCTACACCTTC. Full variable domain (missing parts from reference TRBV5-6 and TRBJ1-2): DAGVTQSPTHLIKTRGQQVTLRCSPKSGHDTVSWYQQALGQGPQFIFQYYEEEERQRGNFPDRFSGHQFPNYSSELNVNALLLGDSALYLCASSLAQGAGYTFGSGTRLTVV.

Ten or more counts support this clonotype. J is TRBJ2-7 and V is TRBV27, with D perhaps matching TRBD1 or TRBD2 (5 bases each). Trimming shortened V by 5 bases and J by 7 bases, and 21 bases separated the two germline ends. This CDR3 region has 15 residues. The germline V gene encodes CDR1 MNHEY and CDR2 SMNVEV (reference sequence). The CDR3 loop reads CASSAIRDPSAEQYF. The CDR3 DNA reads as TGTGCCAGCAGTGCCATCCGGGACCCCTCCGCGGAGCAGTACTTC.

This clonotype has a count of ten or more. The rearrangement links TRBV7-8 to TRBJ1-5; 11 bases match TRBD1. The CDR3 sequence is 18 residues long. The V and J ends lost 3 bases and 1 base, in that order; junction bases with no gene match: 8. The germline gives CDR1 SGHVS, CDR2 FQNEAQ. In DNA, the CDR3 is TGTGCCAGCAGCTTCAATACGGGACAGGGGGGGAGCAATCAGCCCCAGCATTTT. Its translation is CASSFNTGQGGSNQPQHF.

This clonotype has a count of ten or more. The rearrangement joins TRBV18 to TRBJ2-7, with D maybe TRBD1 (6 bases). This CDR3 has 16 amino acids. The V end lost 3 bases, the J end lost 0 bases, and 15 bases lay between the germline ends. The germline V gene encodes CDR1 KGHSH and CDR2 LQKENI. Written as DNA, the CDR3 is TGTGCCAGCTCACCGCGAGGACAGTTCCGCTCCTACGAGCAGTACTTC. This codes for CASSPRGQFRSYEQYF.

A few counts support this clonotype. The chain recombines TRBV30 with TRBJ2-6; unclear D gene. V shed 2 bases and J shed 1 base, with 12 bases lying between them. This CDR3 has 16 amino acids. Germline V gives CDR1 GTSNPN, CDR2 SVGIG (reference sequence). CDR3 DNA: TGTGCCTGGAGTCCGATTGGGCCTTCTGGGGCCAACGTCCTGACTTTC. This translates into CAWSPIGPSGANVLTF.

This clonotype was seen ten or more times. This rearrangement joins TRBV2 to TRBJ1-1, with D hard to call. Trimming removed 2 bases from V and 3 bases from J, with 7 bases in between. The CDR3 loop spans 13 amino acids. Germline CDR1 reads SNHLY; CDR2 reads FYNNEI. CDR3 DNA: TGTGCCAGCAGTGAAACCCGGGACACTGAAGCTTTCTTT. Its translation is CASSETRDTEAFF.